This T cell receptor beta chain comes out of a study of T cell responses to AZD1222 COVID-19 vaccine. Whole-study results and caveats: Sampling captured repertoires only after the peak T cell response.

V was shortened by 5 bases and J by 8 bases, with 7 bases between the two germline ends. Germline V gene sequence: CDR1 KGHDR, CDR2 SFDVKD. This CDR3 comprises 11 residues. Using immunoSEQ multiplex PCR, the repertoire was profiled, and TCRdb retains in-frame clones only, with some absent. The sample lists 84,000 or so clones; 80% to 90% were seen once. To note about this clone: Antigen specificity is unknown.

This sequence originates from an adult in good health. Specimen: peripheral blood, collected on day 0 of AZD1222 vaccination. The genes are TRBV24-1 and TRBJ2-3; the D is unclear. The CDR3 DNA follows: TGTGCCACCAGTGCCCTTGGTACGCAGTATTTT. Residues: CATSALGTQYF.